The 24 T cell receptor beta chains given below trace back to one sample, sequenced in a study of cytomegalovirus exposure and HLA in healthy donors. TCRdb's copy holds only in-frame clones and misses some; the assay was immunoSEQ multiplex PCR. The sample lists some 90,000 clones; more than 75% were seen once. The sequencing input was PBMCs. These receptors all stem from a man between 18 and 35 years old in good health and CMV-seropositive.

This clone was observed once. V and J are TRBV7-2 and TRBJ2-7; D may be TRBD1 (6 bases). CDR3 size: 14 residues. Trimming shortened V by 1 base and J by 2 bases, and 9 bases separated the two germline ends. Germline CDR1 is SGHTA and CDR2 is FQGNSA. CDR3: CASSLVDRTYEQYF. The DNA for the CDR3 is TGTGCCAGCAGCTTAGTGGACAGAACCTACGAGCAGTACTTC.

This clone was recorded a few times. The gene calls are TRBV6-5 and TRBJ1-3; D ambiguous. This CDR3 spans 14 amino acids. Germline V CDR1 and CDR2: MNHEY, SVGAGI. V lost 4 bases to trimming and J lost 4 bases, with 11 bases between them. The CDR3 nucleotides read TGTGCCAGCAGTTCCAGGATCACGGGAAACACCATATATTTT. It is translated as CASSSRITGNTIYF.

This clone was seen only once. The chain recombines TRBV19 with TRBJ1-5; the match to TRBD1 covers 8 bases. The trim removed 5 bases at V and 6 bases at J, leaving 6 bases unmatched. Per germline, CDR1 LNHDA and CDR2 SQIVND (reference sequence). The CDR3 covers 14 residues. The CDR3, as DNA: TGTGCCAGTAGTCCAGGGGGCGTGGGTCAGCCCCAGCATTTT. Translating gives CASSPGGVGQPQHF.

The chain employs TRBV21-1 and TRBJ2-7; TRBD2 is the table's D call, not checked against the DNA. TRBV21-1 is assigned pseudogene status. The CDR3 sequence is 15 residues long. In nucleotides, the CDR3 is TGTGCCAGCAGCAACGGTGGGAGTCTCTCCGACGAGCAGTACTTC. Protein sequence: CASSNGGSLSDEQYF.

This clone was picked up one time. The chain employs TRBV11-3 and TRBJ2-5, with 14 bases identical to TRBD2. CDR1 is SGHNT, CDR2 YENEEA, per germline. V lost 1 base and J lost 2; bases outside the gene matches: 3. This CDR3 comprises 17 residues. This CDR3 reads CASSLGLAGGPQETQYF. The CDR3 DNA sequence: TGTGCCAGCAGCTTAGGACTAGCGGGAGGGCCACAAGAGACCCAGTACTTC.

This chain uses TRBV11-3 with TRBJ2-3; 8 positions agree with TRBD2. Germline CDR1 reads SGHNT; CDR2 reads YENEEA. The V segment lost 5 bases and the J segment 1 base; nucleotides outside the gene matches: 14. The CDR3 covers 18 residues. CDR3 bases: TGTGCCAGCAGCCCACTAAGGGGAGCGGGGGAAGGCACAGATACGCAGTATTTT. Protein: CASSPLRGAGEGTDTQYF.

This clone has only one observation. V and J are TRBV7-8 and TRBJ1-4; D is uncertain. Germline V gene lookup returns CDR1 SGHVS and CDR2 FQNEAQ. The CDR3 runs 14 residues. V was trimmed by 1 base and J by 8 bases, leaving 11 bases between them. The CDR3 is CASSLGLNREKLFF. Here the CDR3 DNA reads TGTGCCAGCAGCTTAGGGCTAAACAGAGAAAAACTGTTTTTT.

This clone was found a few times. V gene TRBV11-3 combines with J gene TRBJ2-5, with TRBD1 matching 7 bases. This CDR3 is built from 13 residues. CDR1 is SGHNT and CDR2 is YENEEA in the germline V gene. The V segment lost 3 bases and the J segment 13 bases; nucleotides outside the gene matches: 11. The DNA of the CDR3 is TGTGCCAGCAGCTTCGAGGGGGCCCGGTCTCTGTACTTC. The encoded protein is CASSFEGARSLYF.

This chain links TRBV4-2 with TRBJ2-5; possible D gene TRBD2, 5 bases. The germline gives CDR1 LGHNA, CDR2 YNFKEQ. CDR3 size: 16 residues. Trimming shortened V by 3 bases and J by 2 bases, and 16 bases separated the two germline ends. Here the CDR3 reads CASSHYSGREQETQYF. CDR3 DNA sequence: TGTGCCAGCAGCCATTACAGCGGACGCGAACAAGAGACCCAGTACTTC.

The chain is built from TRBV6-6 and TRBJ2-7, with D hard to call. V shed 5 bases and J shed 5 bases, with 10 bases lying between them. From germline, CDR1 is MNHNY and CDR2 SVGAGI (reference sequence). This CDR3 spans 12 amino acids. The CDR3 is CASSPQPHEQYF. As DNA, the CDR3 is TGTGCCAGCAGTCCACAGCCCCACGAGCAGTACTTC.

The chain links TRBV11-3 to TRBJ1-3; D is undetermined. Germline V CDR1 and CDR2: SGHNT, YENEEA. Trimming removed 5 bases at V and 0 bases at J, with 8 bases between. This CDR3 contains 14 residues. The CDR3 here is CASSDTLSGNTIYF. In DNA, the CDR3 is TGTGCCAGCAGCGACACACTCTCTGGAAACACCATATATTTT.

This clone was seen only once. The chain employs TRBV4-3 and TRBJ1-4; unclear D gene. Trimming pared 1 base from V and 7 bases from J, leaving 16 bases between. CDR1 and CDR2 from the germline V gene are LGHNA and YSLEER. The CDR3 is 16 residues long. CDR3 in DNA: TGCGCCAGCAGCCAAGCCCGGGAGGGATCGGGTGAAAAACTGTTTTTT. Its protein is CASSQAREGSGEKLFF.

V usage is TRBV4-2 and J usage is TRBJ2-3; 12 positions match TRBD1. In germline, CDR1 is LGHNA, CDR2 YNFKEQ. After removal of 5 bases from V and 1 base from J, the junction contained 7 bases not matched to a gene. The CDR3 covers 17 residues. The CDR3 sequence: CASSEGQGALGTDTQYF. The CDR3 DNA sequence: TGTGCCAGCAGCGAGGGACAGGGGGCCCTGGGCACAGATACGCAGTATTTT.

The chain carries TRBV27 and TRBJ1-1, with TRBD1 identical over 9 bases. CDR3 length: 16 residues. Germline V CDR1 and CDR2: MNHEY, SMNVEV (reference sequence). V shed 0 bases and J 7 bases; nucleotides not matched to a gene: 9. CDR3 in DNA: TGTGCCAGCAGTTTATCCCCGGGACAGGGTGTGGTTGAAGCTTTCTTT. Its protein product is CASSLSPGQGVVEAFF.

This chain connects TRBV6-1 to TRBJ2-1; D remains ambiguous. Trimming stripped 0 bases from V and 0 bases from J, with 12 bases between. Germline assignment: CDR1 MNHNS and CDR2 SASEGT. This CDR3 is built from 17 residues. For the CDR3, the DNA is TGTGCCAGCAGTGAAGCTCCCGTGAGGAGCTCCTACAATGAGCAGTTCTTC. Translation gives CASSEAPVRSSYNEQFF.

This clone was seen many times. The chain uses TRBV7-3 and TRBJ2-1; 8 nucleotides line up with TRBD2. The CDR3 runs to 14 residues. Looked up from germline, CDR1 is SGHTA and CDR2 is FQGTGA. V dropped 2 bases and J dropped 5; count of bases not matched to a gene: 2. In nucleotides, the CDR3 is TGTGCCAGCAGCTTAGGACTAGCCCACAATGAGCAGTTCTTC. This translates into CASSLGLAHNEQFF.

The chain is built from TRBV27 and TRBJ2-1; D is uncertain. Per the germline V gene, CDR1 is MNHEY and CDR2 is SMNVEV (reference sequence). V was clipped by 7 bases and J by 5 bases, with 15 bases between them. The length of the CDR3 is 14 residues. This CDR3 reads CASKRSIPHNEQFF. DNA of the CDR3: TGTGCCAGCAAGAGATCTATACCTCACAATGAGCAGTTCTTC.

The chain joins TRBV4-2 to TRBJ2-7; 7 positions match TRBD1. The germline gives CDR1 LGHNA, CDR2 YNFKEQ. The junction had 8 bases not matched to a gene; V was cut back by 4 bases and J by 2 bases. The CDR3 is 15 amino acids. CDR3 in amino acids: CASSLSETGTYEQYF. As DNA, the CDR3 is TGTGCCAGCAGCCTCTCTGAGACAGGGACCTACGAGCAGTACTTC.

This rearrangement joins TRBV6-1 to TRBJ2-7; D ambiguous. Germline V gene lookup returns CDR1 MNHNS and CDR2 SASEGT. The CDR3 spans 16 residues. With 0 bases removed from V and 4 bases from J, the gap between germline ends came to 16 bases. The DNA for the CDR3 is TGTGCCAGCAGTGAAGCCCTTTCGCGATCAGGATACGAGCAGTACTTC. The encoded protein is CASSEALSRSGYEQYF.

V usage is TRBV5-1 and J usage is TRBJ2-7, with a tentative D call TRBD2 (6 bases). Trimming took 3 bases from V and 0 from J, leaving 22 bases between them. The CDR3 totals 18 residues. Germline values: CDR1 SGHRS, CDR2 YFSETQ. CDR3 bases: TGCGCCAGCAGCTCTCAACCGGGACTCCGCTCCCTCTCCTACGAGCAGTACTTC. It specifies CASSSQPGLRSLSYEQYF.

The CDR3: CASSLDRGSGELFF. Written as DNA, the CDR3 is TGTGCCAGCAGTTTAGACAGGGGTTCCGGGGAGCTGTTTTTT. The chain employs TRBV28 and TRBJ2-2; 8 nucleotides match TRBD1. Trimming took 2 bases from V and 6 from J; bases not matched to a gene: 2. The germline V gene has CDR1 MDHEN and CDR2 SYDVKM. This CDR3 comprises 14 residues.

This clone appeared a few times. This sample also contains other DNA sequences that code for the same CDR3. The chain joins TRBV19 to TRBJ2-7; D perhaps matches TRBD2 (5 bases). Germline assignment: CDR1 LNHDA and CDR2 SQIVND (reference sequence). The CDR3 contains 14 residues. Trimming stripped 1 base from V and 4 bases from J, with 11 bases between. DNA for the CDR3: TGTGCCAGTAGTATAGTGGCCGGCGGGTACGAGCAGTACTTC. Translation gives CASSIVAGGYEQYF.

This rearrangement joins TRBV29-1 to TRBJ2-7; weak D call: TRBD1 (6 bases). Germline V gene data show CDR1 as SQVTM and CDR2 as ANQGSEA. V shed 6 bases and J shed 5 bases, with 14 bases lying between them. The CDR3 length is 12 residues. CDR3 residues: CSVRRGLHEQYF. The DNA for the CDR3 is TGCAGCGTCCGAAGGGGGTTGCACGAGCAGTACTTC.

The chain couples TRBV25-1 to TRBJ2-6; weak D call: TRBD1 (6 bases). Between the trimmed V and J ends, which lost 4 bases and 3 bases, there was a span of 7 bases. Germline lookup yields CDR1 MGHDK and CDR2 SYGVNS. The CDR3 spans 14 residues. The CDR3 DNA reads TGTGCCAGCAGTGGGGGGCGTGGGGCCAACGTCCTGACTTTC. This encodes CASSGGRGANVLTF.